The 27 T cell receptor beta chains below come from one sample, sequenced in a study of blood T cell repertoires in COVID-19. Sequencing used immunoSEQ multiplex PCR; TCRdb keeps in-frame clones, though not all of them. Of over 70,000 clones listed, approximately 80% were seen once; the top ten hold almost 50%. Sequenced material: peripheral blood. These receptors were taken from a human donor in a cohort sampled during active COVID-19.

This clone was seen a few times. The rearrangement links TRBV7-2 to TRBJ1-2, with 9 bases fitting TRBD1. Unmatched junction bases numbered 7, after V lost 4 bases and J lost 4 bases. Germline assignment: CDR1 SGHTA and CDR2 FQGNSA. The CDR3 length is 15 residues. The CDR3 DNA sequence: TGTGCCAGCAGCTCCGGGACAGGGAGGGCCTATGGCTACACCTTC. This codes for CASSSGTGRAYGYTF.

This clone occurred a few times. V is TRBV3-1 (or the pseudogene TRBV3-2) and J is TRBJ2-5; D unclear. The length of the CDR3 is 13 residues. V was cut by 2 bases and J by 5 bases, with 9 bases left in between. Germline CDR1 is LGHDT and CDR2 is YNNKEL (reference sequence). The CDR3 sequence is CASSQQAEETQYF. CDR3 bases: TGTGCCAGCAGCCAACAGGCTGAGGAGACCCAGTACTTC.

This chain connects TRBV3-1 (or the pseudogene TRBV3-2) to TRBJ1-4, with 7 nucleotides matching TRBD1. The V segment lost 4 bases and the J segment 7 bases; nucleotides outside the gene matches: 9. The CDR3 runs to 15 residues. From germline, CDR1 is LGHDT and CDR2 YNNKEL (reference sequence). CDR3 bases: TGTGCCAGCAGCCGAACACAGGGGCGGGGTGAAAAACTGTTTTTT. Its protein is CASSRTQGRGEKLFF.

The chain joins TRBV29-1 to TRBJ2-2; D may be TRBD1 (5 bases). This CDR3 has 20 amino acids. V was clipped by 8 bases and J by 0 bases, with 31 bases between them. Germline assignment: CDR1 SQVTM and CDR2 ANQGSEA. CDR3 in amino acids: CSTNPRLGPLERANTGELFF. In nucleotides, the CDR3 is TGCAGCACAAACCCCCGTTTGGGGCCCCTGGAGCGTGCGAACACCGGGGAGCTGTTTTTT.

This CDR3 reads CASSLGSISNTGELFF. In DNA, the CDR3 is TGTGCCAGCAGCTTAGGTTCCATTTCGAACACCGGGGAGCTGTTTTTT. This chain links TRBV11-1 with TRBJ2-2; no clear D gene. Germline V lookup: CDR1 SGHAT, CDR2 FQDESV (reference sequence). The CDR3 has 16 amino acids. The V and J ends lost 1 base and 0 bases respectively, with 9 bases between them.

The chain has TRBV5-1 and TRBJ1-3; D gene unclear. Looked up from germline, CDR1 is SGHRS and CDR2 is YFSETQ. This CDR3 has 14 residues. Trimming pared 3 bases from V and 0 bases from J, leaving 7 bases between. The CDR3 DNA follows: TGCGCCAGCAGCTGGGCAGACTCTGGAAACACCATATATTTT. It codes for CASSWADSGNTIYF.

The rearrangement links TRBV3-1 (or the pseudogene TRBV3-2) to TRBJ2-5, with TRBD2 matching 8 bases. CDR1 LGHDT and CDR2 YNNKEL come from the germline V gene (reference sequence). The V segment lost 6 bases and the J segment 3 bases; nucleotides outside the gene matches: 15. The CDR3 runs 17 residues. The CDR3: CASRRGRASGQKETQYF. The CDR3 region has the DNA TGTGCCAGCAGACGCGGTCGGGCTAGCGGGCAGAAAGAGACCCAGTACTTC.

The CDR3 DNA reads as TGTGCCAGCAGCAAAGCGCTAGTTACCTACGAGCAGTACTTC. It specifies CASSKALVTYEQYF. The chain combines TRBV21-1 with TRBJ2-7; the table's D call TRBD2 went unverified against the DNA. TRBV21-1 is a pseudogene. This CDR3 has 14 residues.

The rearrangement uses TRBV28 and TRBJ2-2, with D perhaps matching TRBD2 (5 bases). The CDR3 has 13 amino acids. V lost 3 bases and J 5 bases, leaving 7 bases between the germline ends. CDR1 and CDR2 (germline): MDHEN, SYDVKM. In DNA, the CDR3 is TGTGCCAGCAGTTTGTCGGGGACCGGGGAGCTGTTTTTT. It encodes CASSLSGTGELFF.

This clone was found once. The rearrangement joins TRBV19 to TRBJ2-7; a possible D gene is TRBD2 (5 bases). V lost 4 bases and J lost 2, with 9 bases in between. The CDR3 runs 13 residues. The germline V gene has CDR1 LNHDA and CDR2 SQIVND (reference sequence). CDR3 bases: TGTGCCAGTAGTACCGGCGGGCCCTACGAGCAGTACTTC. This translates into CASSTGGPYEQYF.

The rearrangement uses TRBV28 and TRBJ1-4, with 8 positions matching TRBD1. This CDR3 region has 12 residues. Losses at the gene ends were 10 bases for V and 5 bases for J; bases not matched to a gene: 3. Per the germline V gene, CDR1 is MDHEN and CDR2 is SYDVKM. CDR3 DNA sequence: TGTGCCACCGGGACAGGAAATGAAAAACTGTTTTTT. This codes for CATGTGNEKLFF.

The rearrangement links TRBV7-2 to TRBJ2-7; the D gene is possibly TRBD1 (6 bases). The CDR3 is 13 amino acids. The germline CDR1 and CDR2 sequences are SGHTA and FQGNSA. The ends were cut back, 1 base at V and 2 bases at J, with 6 bases in the middle. The DNA of the CDR3 is TGTGCCAGCAGCTTAGACAGGGCCTACGAGCAGTACTTC. Its translation: CASSLDRAYEQYF. The entire variable domain, with the rest obtained from reference TRBV7-2 and TRBJ2-7, is as follows: GAGVSQSPSNKVTEKGKDVELRCDPISGHTALYWYRQSLGQGLEFLIYFQGNSAPDKSGLPSDRFSAERTGGSVSTLTIQRTQQEDSAVYLCASSLDRAYEQYFGPGTRLTVT.

Written as DNA, the CDR3 is TGTGCCAGCAGCCCCTTATGGGGGGAAGTCTACAATGAGCAGTTCTTC. Encoded protein: CASSPLWGEVYNEQFF. The rearrangement links TRBV7-8 to TRBJ2-1; D may be TRBD2 (6 bases). Per the germline V gene, CDR1 is SGHVS and CDR2 is FQNEAQ. V lost 5 bases and J 3 bases, leaving 17 bases between the germline ends. This CDR3 region has 16 residues.

There are a few counts of this clone. V gene TRBV4-3 combines with J gene TRBJ2-1; 7 bases are shared with TRBD2. The germline V gene has CDR1 LGHNA and CDR2 YSLEER. J gave up 13 bases and V 0 bases, and 12 bases lay outside the gene matches. The CDR3 consists of 15 residues. CDR3 coding DNA: TGCGCCAGCAGCCAAGACCTACGAGCGGGACGAAAACAGTTCTTC. This codes for CASSQDLRAGRKQFF.

The chain joins TRBV29-1 to TRBJ1-3; D is possibly TRBD1 (5 bases). Trimming pared 5 bases from V and 4 bases from J, leaving 15 bases between. The CDR3 loop spans 14 amino acids. Per germline, CDR1 SQVTM and CDR2 ANQGSEA. The CDR3 reads CSVLQVEEGNTIYF. In DNA, the CDR3 is TGCAGCGTTTTACAGGTCGAAGAGGGAAACACCATATATTTT.

The genes are TRBV11-2 and TRBJ2-7; D might be TRBD1 (6 bases). V was cut by 9 bases and J by 7 bases, with 19 bases left in between. The V gene's germline CDR1 is SGHAT and CDR2 FQNNGV. The CDR3 runs to 13 residues. CDR3 sequence (DNA): TGTGCCAGTACCGGGTCAGGGGCCCTAGAGCAGTACTTC. Its translation is CASTGSGALEQYF.

The CDR3 DNA follows: TGTGCCAGCAGTTACTCGCAGAATCAGCCCCAGCATTTT. Translation: CASSYSQNQPQHF. The rearrangement uses TRBV6-6 and TRBJ1-5, with no clear D. Trimming cost V 0 bases and J 4 bases, with 4 bases left between them. Germline V gene data show CDR1 as MNHNY and CDR2 as SVGAGI (reference sequence). This CDR3 comprises 13 residues.

The rearrangement links TRBV11-2 to TRBJ2-5; 7 bases match TRBD1. Germline-derived CDR1 and CDR2 are SGHAT and FQNNGV. CDR3 length: 14 residues. The ends lost 7 bases at V and 4 bases at J; junction bases unmatched: 9. The CDR3 DNA reads as TGTGCCAGCAACGTTGGGACAGAAGGAGAGACCCAGTACTTC. Translated: CASNVGTEGETQYF.

The V gene is TRBV7-9, the J gene TRBJ2-7, with 7 positions matching TRBD2. V gave up 2 bases and J gave up 1 base; unmatched junction bases: 2. The CDR3 has 14 amino acids. CDR1 is SEHNR and CDR2 is FQNEAQ in the germline V gene (reference sequence). The CDR3 nucleotides read TGTGCCAGCAGCTTAACAGCGGGATCCTACGAGCAGTACTTC. It yields the protein CASSLTAGSYEQYF.

This chain uses TRBV6-4 with TRBJ1-5; D gene unclear. Germline V gene lookup returns CDR1 MRHNA and CDR2 SNTAGT. Trimming cost V 4 bases and J 5 bases, with 9 bases left between them. This CDR3 region has 13 residues. This chain's CDR3 is CASSVEKDQPQHF. CDR3 DNA: TGTGCCAGCAGTGTTGAGAAAGATCAGCCCCAGCATTTT.

The chain is built from TRBV2 and TRBJ1-6, with TRBD1 as a possible D gene (5 bases). The V gene lost 3 bases and the J gene lost 10 bases, with 10 bases spanning the gap. CDR1 is SNHLY, CDR2 FYNNEI, per germline. The CDR3 totals 13 residues. CDR3 loop: CASSDTWGSPLHF. The CDR3 DNA follows: TGTGCCAGCAGTGACACGTGGGGCTCACCCCTCCACTTT.

The chain couples TRBV27 to TRBJ2-2, with a possible D match to TRBD2 (6 bases). The germline V gene has CDR1 MNHEY and CDR2 SMNVEV (reference sequence). Trimming left V 9 bases short and J 0 bases short, with 17 bases between. This CDR3 has 16 residues. The CDR3 DNA sequence: TGTGCCAGTCTCGGGGGACGCGAGACGAACACCGGGGAGCTGTTTTTT. Its translation is CASLGGRETNTGELFF.

The gene calls are TRBV5-6 and TRBJ2-5; TRBD2 matches 11 bases. Germline CDR1 reads SGHDT; CDR2 reads YYEEEE. V gave up 2 bases and J gave up 3 bases; unmatched junction bases: 3. This CDR3 comprises 15 residues. CDR3 amino acids: CASSLPGLAEETQYF. In DNA form, the CDR3 reads TGTGCCAGCAGCTTACCGGGACTAGCGGAAGAGACCCAGTACTTC. The whole variable domain, remainder taken from reference TRBV5-6 and TRBJ2-5, is DAGVTQSPTHLIKTRGQQVTLRCSPKSGHDTVSWYQQALGQGPQFIFQYYEEEERQRGNFPDRFSGHQFPNYSSELNVNALLLGDSALYLCASSLPGLAEETQYFGPGTRLLVL.

The chain links TRBV7-9 to TRBJ2-1, with 14 bases matching TRBD2. Per germline, CDR1 SEHNR and CDR2 FQNEAQ (reference sequence). The CDR3 sequence is 16 residues long. V shed 5 bases and J 8 bases; nucleotides not matched to a gene: 8. The CDR3 sequence: CASSQGLAGVIDEQFF. The CDR3, as DNA: TGTGCCAGCAGCCAGGGACTAGCGGGAGTTATCGATGAGCAGTTCTTC.

The chain couples TRBV19 to TRBJ1-1; the D gene is possibly TRBD1 (6 bases). V lost 6 bases to trimming and J lost 10 bases, with 18 bases between them. Germline V gene data show CDR1 as LNHDA and CDR2 as SQIVND (reference sequence). The CDR3 is made up of 13 amino acids. CDR3 residues: CASSPGGAGIAFF. Written as DNA, the CDR3 is TGTGCCAGTAGCCCCGGGGGGGCCGGGATAGCTTTCTTT.

The CDR3 loop reads CASSFWTGGDTQYF. The CDR3 DNA reads as TGTGCCAGCAGTTTTTGGACAGGGGGAGATACGCAGTATTTT. V usage is TRBV6-2 or TRBV6-3 and J usage is TRBJ2-3; 10 bases line up with TRBD1. CDR3 length: 14 residues. Germline lookup yields CDR1 MNHEY and CDR2 SVGEGT. J lost 5 bases, V lost 4 bases, and 3 bases had no gene match.

Worth noting for this clone: A read error may account for a junction end that differs from germline. The rearrangement links TRBV7-9 to TRBJ2-1; a possible D gene is TRBD1 (6 bases). This CDR3 spans 14 amino acids. Germline assignment: CDR1 SEHNR and CDR2 FQNEAQ (reference sequence). The CDR3 loop is CASSDPTGFTILVF. The CDR3 nucleotides are TGTGCCAGCAGCGATCCAACAGGGTTTACGATCCTGGTCTTC.